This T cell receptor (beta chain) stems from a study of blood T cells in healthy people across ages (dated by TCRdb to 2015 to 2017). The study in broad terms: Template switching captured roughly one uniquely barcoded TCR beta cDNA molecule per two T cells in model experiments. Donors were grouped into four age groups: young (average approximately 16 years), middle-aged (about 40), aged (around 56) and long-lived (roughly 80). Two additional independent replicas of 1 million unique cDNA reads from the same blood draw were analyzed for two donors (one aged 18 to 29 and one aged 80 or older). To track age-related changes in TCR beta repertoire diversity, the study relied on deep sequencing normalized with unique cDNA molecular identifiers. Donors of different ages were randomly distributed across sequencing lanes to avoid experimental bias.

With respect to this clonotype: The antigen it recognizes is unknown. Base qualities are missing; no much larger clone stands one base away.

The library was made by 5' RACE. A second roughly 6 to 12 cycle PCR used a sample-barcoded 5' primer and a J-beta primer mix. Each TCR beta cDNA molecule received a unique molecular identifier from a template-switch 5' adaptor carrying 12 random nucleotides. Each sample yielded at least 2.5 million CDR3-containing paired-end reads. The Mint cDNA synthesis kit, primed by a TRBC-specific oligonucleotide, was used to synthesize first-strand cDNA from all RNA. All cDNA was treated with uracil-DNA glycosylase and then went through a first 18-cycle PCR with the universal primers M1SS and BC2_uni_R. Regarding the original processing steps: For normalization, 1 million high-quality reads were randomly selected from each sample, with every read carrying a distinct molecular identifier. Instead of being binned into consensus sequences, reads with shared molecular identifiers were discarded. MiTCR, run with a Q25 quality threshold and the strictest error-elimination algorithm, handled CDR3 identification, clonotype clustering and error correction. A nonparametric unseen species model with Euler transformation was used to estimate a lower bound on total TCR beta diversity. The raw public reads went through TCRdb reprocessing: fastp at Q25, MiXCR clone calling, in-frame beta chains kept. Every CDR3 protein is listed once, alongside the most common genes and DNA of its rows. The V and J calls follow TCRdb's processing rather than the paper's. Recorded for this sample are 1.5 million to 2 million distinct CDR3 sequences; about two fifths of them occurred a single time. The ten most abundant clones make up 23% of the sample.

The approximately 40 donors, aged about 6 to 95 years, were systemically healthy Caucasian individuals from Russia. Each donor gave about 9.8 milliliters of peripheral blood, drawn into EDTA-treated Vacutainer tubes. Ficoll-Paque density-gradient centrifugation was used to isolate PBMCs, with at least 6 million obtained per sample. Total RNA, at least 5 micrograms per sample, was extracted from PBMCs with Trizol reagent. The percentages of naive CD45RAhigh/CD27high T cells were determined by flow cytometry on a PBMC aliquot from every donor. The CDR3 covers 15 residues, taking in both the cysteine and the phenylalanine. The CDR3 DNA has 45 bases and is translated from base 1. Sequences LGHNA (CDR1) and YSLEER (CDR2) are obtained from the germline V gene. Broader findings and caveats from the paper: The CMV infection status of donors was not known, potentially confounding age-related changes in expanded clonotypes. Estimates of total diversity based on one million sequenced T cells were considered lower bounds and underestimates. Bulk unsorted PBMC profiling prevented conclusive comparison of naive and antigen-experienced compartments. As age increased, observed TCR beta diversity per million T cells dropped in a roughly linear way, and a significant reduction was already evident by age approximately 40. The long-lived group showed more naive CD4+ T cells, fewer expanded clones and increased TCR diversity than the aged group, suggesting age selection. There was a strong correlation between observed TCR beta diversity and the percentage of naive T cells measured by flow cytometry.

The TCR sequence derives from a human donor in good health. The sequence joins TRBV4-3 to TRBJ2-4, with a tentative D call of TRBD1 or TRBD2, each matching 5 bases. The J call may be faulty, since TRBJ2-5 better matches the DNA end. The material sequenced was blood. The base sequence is TGCGCCAGCAGCCAAGAAGGGGACGGACAAGAGACCCAGTACTTC. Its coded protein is CASSQEGDGQETQYF.